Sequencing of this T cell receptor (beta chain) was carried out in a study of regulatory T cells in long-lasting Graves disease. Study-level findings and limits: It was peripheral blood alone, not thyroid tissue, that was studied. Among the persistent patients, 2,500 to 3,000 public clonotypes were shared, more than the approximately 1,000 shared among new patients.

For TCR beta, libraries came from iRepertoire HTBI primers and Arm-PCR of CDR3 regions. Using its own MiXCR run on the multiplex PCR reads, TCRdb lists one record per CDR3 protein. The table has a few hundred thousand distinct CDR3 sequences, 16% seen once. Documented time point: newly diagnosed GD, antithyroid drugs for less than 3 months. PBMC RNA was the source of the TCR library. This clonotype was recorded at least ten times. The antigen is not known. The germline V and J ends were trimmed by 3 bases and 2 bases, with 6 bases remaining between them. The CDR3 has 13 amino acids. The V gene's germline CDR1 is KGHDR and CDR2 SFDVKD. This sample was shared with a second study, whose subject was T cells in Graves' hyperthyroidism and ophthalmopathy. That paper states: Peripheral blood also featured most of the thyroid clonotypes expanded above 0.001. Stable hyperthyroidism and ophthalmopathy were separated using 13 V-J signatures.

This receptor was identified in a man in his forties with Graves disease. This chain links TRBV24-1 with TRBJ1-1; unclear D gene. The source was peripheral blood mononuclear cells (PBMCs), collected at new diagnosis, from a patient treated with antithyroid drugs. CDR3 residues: CATSDDGNTEAFF. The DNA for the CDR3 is TGTGCCACCAGTGATGACGGAAACACTGAAGCTTTCTTT.